This T cell receptor (beta chain) stems from a study of blood T cell repertoires in COVID-19. Study-wide context: Some COVID-19 samples were acute and others convalescent; all came from the United States, Italy and Spain. From T cells, B-cell-depleted T cells, or PBMCs came the material, which was cDNA or gDNA.

Original handling: The assay estimated nucleated cells by amplifying reference gene primers. Assay used: immunoSEQ multiplex PCR; TCRdb lists only in-frame clones, some missing. V and J calls and clone size come straight from that table; D and trimming were deduced from the DNA. The sample includes approximately 83,000 clones, 75% to 85% of them seen just once. This CDR3 has 15 residues. Germline lookup yields CDR1 SNHLY and CDR2 FYNNEI. V was clipped by 6 bases and J by 5 bases; unmatched bases: 6. The sequenced sample was peripheral blood. V usage is TRBV2 and J usage is TRBJ2-2; 10 bases fit TRBD1. This TCR was recovered from a woman older than 75 with acute or convalescent COVID-19. CDR3 in DNA: TGTGCCAGCAGAGCCGACAGGGGGCTTACCGGGGAGCTGTTTTTT. This encodes CASRADRGLTGELFF.